This is a list of T cell receptor beta chains from one sample in a study of regulatory T cells in long-lasting Graves disease. One entry per CDR3 protein results from TCRdb running MiXCR on the multiplex PCR reads. This sample has 200,000 to 250,000 distinct CDR3 sequences, with 20% to 25% found just once. This specimen was peripheral blood mononuclear cells (PBMCs), taken at new diagnosis, from a patient treated with antithyroid drugs. The receptors come from a female donor with Graves disease. Each CDR3 is given with its conserved first and last residue. D genes are given only for firm matches. The size entry is marked missing in some rows and otherwise reads once, few, many or a size class.

CDR3nt	CDR3aa	d_gene	v_gene	abundance	j_gene
TGCAGTGCGGGGACTAGCGGGGGCTACAATGAGCAGTTCTTC	CSAGTSGGYNEQFF	TRBD2	TRBV20-1	many	TRBJ2-1
TGCGCCAGCAGCCAAGTAGCGGCAGGGAATGAGCAGTTCTTC	CASSQVAAGNEQFF	.	TRBV4-1	few	TRBJ2-1
TGTGCCATCAGTGAGGGAGACTGGGAGGATGAGCAGTTCTTC	CAISEGDWEDEQFF	.	TRBV10-3	.	TRBJ2-1
TGTGCCAGCAGCTTAAATAGCAGGGGTGAAGCTTTCTTT	CASSLNSRGEAFF	.	TRBV7-3	many	TRBJ1-1
TGTGCCACCAGCGTCAGCTCTAACTATGGCTACACCTTC	CATSVSSNYGYTF	.	TRBV15	.	TRBJ1-2
TGTGCCAGCAGCCGGACTAGCGGGGAGGGGTGGATCTACGAGCAGTACTTC	CASSRTSGEGWIYEQYF	TRBD2	TRBV9	few	TRBJ2-7
TGTGCCACCAGTGATACGCTAGCGGGAATGAAGACGCAGTATTTT	CATSDTLAGMKTQYF	TRBD2	TRBV24-1	.	TRBJ2-3
TGCAGTGTGGGGTCGACAGGGGAGGGGAATACGCAGTATTTT	CSVGSTGEGNTQYF	.	TRBV20-1	many	TRBJ2-3
TGTGCCAGCAGTCAACCGGGACAGGGCCCCTACGAGCAGTACTTC	CASSQPGQGPYEQYF	TRBD1	TRBV28	many	TRBJ2-7
TGTGCCATCAGTGAGTCGAGTCGGAGCCAAGAGACCCAGTACTTC	CAISESSRSQETQYF	.	TRBV10-3	many	TRBJ2-5
TGTGCCAGCAGCTTATCGGGACGTATCCACGCGAACACCGGGGAGCTGTTTTTT	CASSLSGRIHANTGELFF	.	TRBV7-9	many	TRBJ2-2
TGTGCCAGCAGCCCTTTTTCGGGGGAGACAGATACGCAGTATTTT	CASSPFSGETDTQYF	.	TRBV11-2	.	TRBJ2-3
TGTGCCAGCAGCTCCAGGGGAGCGAGCTCCTACAATGAGCAGTTCTTC	CASSSRGASSYNEQFF	.	TRBV7-9	many	TRBJ2-1
TGTGCCAGCAGCTTAGCAGGGGAGGGGACCCAGTACTTC	CASSLAGEGTQYF	TRBD2	TRBV7-2	many	TRBJ2-5
TGCAGTGCTAGAGGACCAGGGGTTGGGGAGCAGTACTTC	CSARGPGVGEQYF	.	TRBV20-1	many	TRBJ2-7
TGTGCCAGCAGTTACCAACTAGCGGGAACTTACGAGCAGTACTTC	CASSYQLAGTYEQYF	TRBD2	TRBV6-5	.	TRBJ2-7
TGTGCCAGCAGCAAAGGGACAGAAGTAGAGACCCAGTACTTC	CASSKGTEVETQYF	TRBD1	TRBV5-6	many	TRBJ2-5
TGTGCCAGCAATGCTGCAGTACGAGATACGCAGTATTTT	CASNAAVRDTQYF	.	TRBV6-2/TRBV6-3	few	TRBJ2-3
TGCAGTGCTAAGTTAATGGGACAGGTGACCTACGAGCAGTACTTC	CSAKLMGQVTYEQYF	TRBD1	TRBV20-1	many	TRBJ2-7
TGCAGTGCATCCAGGGGCAGGGCTCGTGGCTACACCTTC	CSASRGRARGYTF	.	TRBV20-1	few	TRBJ1-2
TGTGCCAGCAGCCAAGTCTCCGGGACAGGGCGTACTGAAGCTTTCTTT	CASSQVSGTGRTEAFF	TRBD1	TRBV14	few	TRBJ1-1
TGCAGTGCTGACGGAGACAGGGGGTTCGACTATGGCTACACCTTC	CSADGDRGFDYGYTF	TRBD1	TRBV20-1	.	TRBJ1-2
TGCAGTGCTAGAGCGGGAGTCAAAGATACGCAGTATTTT	CSARAGVKDTQYF	.	TRBV20-1	many	TRBJ2-3
TGTGCCAGCAGCCAAGATCGGGGAGCTATTGAAAAACTGTTTTTT	CASSQDRGAIEKLFF	.	TRBV3-1	many	TRBJ1-4
TGTGCCAGCACCCCACCGGGACTAGCGGGCCACGAGCAGTACTTC	CASTPPGLAGHEQYF	TRBD2	TRBV11-1	.	TRBJ2-7
TGTGCCAGCAGCTTAGAGACAGGCCCTGGACAGCCCCAGCATTTT	CASSLETGPGQPQHF	.	TRBV7-2	many	TRBJ1-5
TGTGCCAGCAGCTTTAACAGGGGGCATGGCTACACCTTC	CASSFNRGHGYTF	TRBD1	TRBV7-9	.	TRBJ1-2
TGTGCCAGCAATCGACCTGGGGGGGATCGGGAAAAACTGTTTTTT	CASNRPGGDREKLFF	.	TRBV7-9	many	TRBJ1-4
TGTGCCAGTAGTACCGGACGGGGAGGCACTGAAGCTTTCTTT	CASSTGRGGTEAFF	.	TRBV6-2/TRBV6-3	many	TRBJ1-1
TGTGCCAGCAGCTTAGGTCTGGCGGCGAATGAAAAACTGTTTTTT	CASSLGLAANEKLFF	.	TRBV7-2	.	TRBJ1-4
TGCGCCAGCAGCTTGGGGCTAGCGGGAACCACAGATACGCAGTATTTT	CASSLGLAGTTDTQYF	TRBD2	TRBV5-1	many	TRBJ2-3
TGTGCCAGCAGCCCAGGACTAGCGGGAGTTAAGTACGAGCAGTACTTC	CASSPGLAGVKYEQYF	TRBD2	TRBV5-4	.	TRBJ2-7
TGTGCCAGCAGCTTCCTGGAGACCCAGTACTTC	CASSFLETQYF	.	TRBV11-1	many	TRBJ2-5
TGTGCCAGCAGCTTAGACCCCTATGGCTACACCTTC	CASSLDPYGYTF	.	TRBV7-2	many	TRBJ1-2
TGTGCCAGCAGCTTAGGGCAGGGTCGTGAAAAACTGTTTTTT	CASSLGQGREKLFF	.	TRBV7-9	many	TRBJ1-4
TGTGCCACCAGTGGAACAAATGAAAAACCGTTTTTT	CATSGTNEKPFF	.	TRBV24-1	.	TRBJ1-4
TGTGCCAGCAGCCCGACCTCATCGTTGACACACACGAATGAGCAGTTCTTC	CASSPTSSLTHTNEQFF	.	TRBV9	many	TRBJ2-1
TGTGCCAGCAGCCCGGGACAGGGAGGTAATCAGCCCCAGCATTTT	CASSPGQGGNQPQHF	TRBD1	TRBV7-2	many	TRBJ1-5
TGTGCCAGCGCCAGTCAGAGAATACAAGAGACCCAGTACTTC	CASASQRIQETQYF	.	TRBV7-8	.	TRBJ2-5
TGCGCCAGCAGTGACGGCCCAGATACGCAGTATTTT	CASSDGPDTQYF	.	TRBV6-9	many	TRBJ2-3
TGTGCCAGCTCACCACTAGCGGCGAGCTCCTACAATGAGCAGTTCTTC	CASSPLAASSYNEQFF	.	TRBV18	many	TRBJ2-1
TGCAGTGCTACCCTCATGGGCAGGGGAGAGACCCAGTACTTC	CSATLMGRGETQYF	.	TRBV20-1	many	TRBJ2-5
TGCGCCAGCAGCCATCGGGCAGTTGGGGATACGCAGTATTTT	CASSHRAVGDTQYF	.	TRBV4-3	few	TRBJ2-3
TGTGCCAGCAGAGAGAGGGACAATCCCAATCAGCCCCAGCATTTT	CASRERDNPNQPQHF	.	TRBV2	many	TRBJ1-5
TGCAGTGCTAGAGAGACCCCCCGACAGAATTCACCCCTCCACTTT	CSARETPRQNSPLHF	.	TRBV20-1	many	TRBJ1-6
TGCAGTGCTAGTGCGGACAGGGTCAGCAATCAGCCCCAGCATTTT	CSASADRVSNQPQHF	TRBD1	TRBV20-1	many	TRBJ1-5
TGCAGTGCTAGTTTTCCCCCCTACGAGCAGTACTTC	CSASFPPYEQYF	.	TRBV20-1	many	TRBJ2-7
TGTGCCACCAGTCCCGGTTCTAACTATGGCTACACCTTC	CATSPGSNYGYTF	.	TRBV24-1	.	TRBJ1-2
TGCGCCAGCAGCCCCTTCTATGGACAGACTACCTACGAGCAGTACTTC	CASSPFYGQTTYEQYF	.	TRBV4-3	many	TRBJ2-7
TGTGCCAGCAGCCCGGACAGGGCCCAATCCTACGAGCAGTACTTC	CASSPDRAQSYEQYF	TRBD1	TRBV11-1	many	TRBJ2-7
TGTGCCAGCAGTCTAGGACAGGGCGACTACGAGCAGTACTTC	CASSLGQGDYEQYF	TRBD1	TRBV11-2	.	TRBJ2-7
TGTGCCAGCAGCCAAATAGCCAGGGCCACTGAAGCTTTCTTT	CASSQIARATEAFF	.	TRBV4-2	.	TRBJ1-1
TGTGCCAGCAGCAACAATAAACAGGGGAACACCGGGGAGCTGTTTTTT	CASSNNKQGNTGELFF	.	TRBV11-1	many	TRBJ2-2
TGTGCCAGCAGCATAGACAGGGACACTGAAGCTTTCTTT	CASSIDRDTEAFF	TRBD1	TRBV12-3/TRBV12-4	many	TRBJ1-1
TGTGCCAGCAGTACCGTAACAGGGGTCGGAACTGAAGCTTTCTTT	CASSTVTGVGTEAFF	TRBD1	TRBV6-1	many	TRBJ1-1
TGTGCCAGCAGTGAAGCCGGGGGGAACACTGAAGCTTTCTTT	CASSEAGGNTEAFF	.	TRBV2	many	TRBJ1-1